This T cell receptor (beta chain) originates from a study of shared clonotypes between healthy human individuals. General study points: Rarefaction analysis demonstrated incomplete sorted-subset sequencing notwithstanding large depth.

This clone occurred once. Its antigen is undetermined. After removal of 1 base from V and 6 bases from J, the junction contained 4 bases not matched to a gene. Germline V gene lookup returns CDR1 MNHEY and CDR2 SMNVEV (reference sequence). There are 15 residues in the CDR3. All the donors were Caucasian adults who lived in Nashville, Tennessee. Division of CD4+ cells produced a CD45RA+ naive subset and a CD45RA-negative memory subset. Evenly divided among several immunoSEQ plates was the genomic DNA of each subset. Here immunoSEQ multiplex PCR was the method, and the copy in TCRdb shows in-frame clones only, minus some. Of about 680,000 clones listed, about 80% are singletons.

The V and J genes are TRBV27 and TRBJ2-3, with 10 bases matching TRBD2. The clonotype comes from a woman under 40 in good health. Input material: memory CD4+ T cells sorted from blood. Subset here: CD45RA-negative fraction. CDR3 sequence reads: CASSLFGTSADTQYF. The DNA of the CDR3 is TGTGCCAGCAGTTTATTCGGGACTAGCGCGGATACGCAGTATTTT.